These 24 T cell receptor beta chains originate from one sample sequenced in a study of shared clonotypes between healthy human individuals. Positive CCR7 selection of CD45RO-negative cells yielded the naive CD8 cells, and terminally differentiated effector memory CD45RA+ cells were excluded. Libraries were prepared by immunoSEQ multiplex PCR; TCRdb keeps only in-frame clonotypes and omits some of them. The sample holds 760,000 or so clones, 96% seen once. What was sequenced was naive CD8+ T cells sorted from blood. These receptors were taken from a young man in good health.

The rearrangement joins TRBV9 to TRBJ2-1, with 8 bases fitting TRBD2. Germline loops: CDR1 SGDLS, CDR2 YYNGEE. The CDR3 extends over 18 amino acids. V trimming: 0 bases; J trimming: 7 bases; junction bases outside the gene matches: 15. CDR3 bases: TGTGCCAGCAGCGTAGGGGGACTAGGGAGGACCCTTACGAATGAGCAGTTCTTC. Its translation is CASSVGGLGRTLTNEQFF.

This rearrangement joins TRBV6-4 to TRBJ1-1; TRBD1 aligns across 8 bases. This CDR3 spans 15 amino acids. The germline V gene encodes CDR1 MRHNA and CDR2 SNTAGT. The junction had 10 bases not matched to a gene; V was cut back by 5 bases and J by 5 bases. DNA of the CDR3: TGTGCCAGCAGTTTACACAGGGGGGGACGGACTGAAGCTTTCTTT. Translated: CASSLHRGGRTEAFF.

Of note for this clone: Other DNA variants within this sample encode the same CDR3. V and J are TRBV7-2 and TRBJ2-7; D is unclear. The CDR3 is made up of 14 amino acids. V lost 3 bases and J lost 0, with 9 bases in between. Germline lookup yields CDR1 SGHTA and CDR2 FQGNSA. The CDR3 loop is CASSLGPNSYEQYF. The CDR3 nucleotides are TGTGCCAGCAGCTTGGGTCCCAACTCCTACGAGCAGTACTTC.

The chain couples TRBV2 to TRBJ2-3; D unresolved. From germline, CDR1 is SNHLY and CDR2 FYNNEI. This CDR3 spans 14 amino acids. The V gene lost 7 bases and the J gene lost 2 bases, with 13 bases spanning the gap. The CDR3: CASNEMANTDTQYF. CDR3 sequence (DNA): TGTGCCAGCAACGAGATGGCTAACACAGATACGCAGTATTTT.

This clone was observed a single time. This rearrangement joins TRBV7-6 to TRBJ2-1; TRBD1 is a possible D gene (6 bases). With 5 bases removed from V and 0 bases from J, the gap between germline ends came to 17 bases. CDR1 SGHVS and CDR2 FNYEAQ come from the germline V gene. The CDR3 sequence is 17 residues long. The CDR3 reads CASSIWDTSASYNEQFF. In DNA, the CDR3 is TGTGCCAGCAGCATATGGGACACTTCTGCCTCCTACAATGAGCAGTTCTTC.

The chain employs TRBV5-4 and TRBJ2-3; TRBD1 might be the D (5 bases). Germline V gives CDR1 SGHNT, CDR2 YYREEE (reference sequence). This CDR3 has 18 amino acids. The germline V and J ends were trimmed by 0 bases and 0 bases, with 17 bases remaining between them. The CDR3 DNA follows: TGTGCCAGCAGCTTGGCGTTCCTAGGGGTTACTAGCACAGATACGCAGTATTTT. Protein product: CASSLAFLGVTSTDTQYF.

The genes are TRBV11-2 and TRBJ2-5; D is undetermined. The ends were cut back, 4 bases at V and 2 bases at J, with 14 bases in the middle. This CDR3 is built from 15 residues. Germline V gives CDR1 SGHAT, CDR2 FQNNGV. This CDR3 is CASSSLDNPQETQYF. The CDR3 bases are TGTGCCAGCAGCTCCTTAGACAACCCGCAAGAGACCCAGTACTTC.

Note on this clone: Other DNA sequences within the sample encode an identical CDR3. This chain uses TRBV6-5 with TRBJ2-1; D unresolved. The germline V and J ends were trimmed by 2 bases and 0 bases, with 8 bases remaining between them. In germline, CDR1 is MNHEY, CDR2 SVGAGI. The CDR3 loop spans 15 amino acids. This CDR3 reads CASSYAESSYNEQFF. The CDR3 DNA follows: TGTGCCAGCAGTTACGCCGAAAGCTCCTACAATGAGCAGTTCTTC.

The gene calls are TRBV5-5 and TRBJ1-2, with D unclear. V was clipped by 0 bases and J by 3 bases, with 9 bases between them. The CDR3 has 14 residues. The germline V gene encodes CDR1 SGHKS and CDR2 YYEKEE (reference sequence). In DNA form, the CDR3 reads TGTGCCAGCAGCTTGGACCCCACTTACTATGGCTACACCTTC. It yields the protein CASSLDPTYYGYTF.

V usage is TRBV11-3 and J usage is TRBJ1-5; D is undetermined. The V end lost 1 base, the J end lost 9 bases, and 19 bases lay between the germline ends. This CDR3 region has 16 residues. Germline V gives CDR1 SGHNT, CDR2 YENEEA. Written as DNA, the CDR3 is TGTGCCAGCAGCTTAGTAGTTTGCATAAGTCTACGGCCCCAGCATTTT. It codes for CASSLVVCISLRPQHF.

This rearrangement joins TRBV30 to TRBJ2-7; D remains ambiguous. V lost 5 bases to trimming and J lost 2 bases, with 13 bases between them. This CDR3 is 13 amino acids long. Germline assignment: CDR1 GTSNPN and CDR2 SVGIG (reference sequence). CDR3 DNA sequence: TGTGCCTGGGCCTTAGGGTCCGCCTACGAGCAGTACTTC. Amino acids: CAWALGSAYEQYF.

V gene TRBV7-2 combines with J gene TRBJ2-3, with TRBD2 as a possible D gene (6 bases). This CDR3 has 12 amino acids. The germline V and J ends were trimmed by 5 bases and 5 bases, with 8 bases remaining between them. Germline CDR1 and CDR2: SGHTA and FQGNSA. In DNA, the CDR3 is TGTGCCAGCAGCCACGGGAGAGATACGCAGTATTTT. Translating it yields CASSHGRDTQYF.

CDR3 coding DNA: TGTGCCTGGTGGGACGCCAACTCCTACGAGCAGTACTTC. It encodes CAWWDANSYEQYF. The rearrangement joins TRBV30 to TRBJ2-7; D might be TRBD1 or TRBD2, each matching 5 bases. From germline, CDR1 is GTSNPN and CDR2 SVGIG (reference sequence). The ends were cut back, 5 bases at V and 0 bases at J, with 11 bases in the middle. CDR3 length: 13 amino acids.

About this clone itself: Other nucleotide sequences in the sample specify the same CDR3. CDR3 in amino acids: CASSSGQGFYEQYF. CDR3 nucleotide sequence: TGTGCCAGCAGTTCGGGACAGGGATTCTACGAGCAGTACTTC. The genes are TRBV27 and TRBJ2-7; 9 nucleotides match TRBD1. With 4 bases clipped from V and 3 bases from J, the junction kept 4 bases outside the gene matches. The CDR3 is 14 residues long. CDR1 is MNHEY and CDR2 is SMNVEV in the germline V gene (reference sequence).

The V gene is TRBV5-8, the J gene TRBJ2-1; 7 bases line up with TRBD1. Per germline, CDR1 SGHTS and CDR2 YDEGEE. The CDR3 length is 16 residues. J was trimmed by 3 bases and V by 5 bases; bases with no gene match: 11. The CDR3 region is CASSQSLGQIYNEQFF. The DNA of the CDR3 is TGTGCCAGCAGTCAATCTTTGGGACAGATCTACAATGAGCAGTTCTTC.

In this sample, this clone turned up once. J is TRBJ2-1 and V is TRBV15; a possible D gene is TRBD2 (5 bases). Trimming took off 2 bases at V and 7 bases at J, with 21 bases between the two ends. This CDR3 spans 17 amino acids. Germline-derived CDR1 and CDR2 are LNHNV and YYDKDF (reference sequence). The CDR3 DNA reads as TGTGCCACCAGCAGACTCGGGATCTATTCATACACAAATGAGCAGTTCTTC. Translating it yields CATSRLGIYSYTNEQFF.

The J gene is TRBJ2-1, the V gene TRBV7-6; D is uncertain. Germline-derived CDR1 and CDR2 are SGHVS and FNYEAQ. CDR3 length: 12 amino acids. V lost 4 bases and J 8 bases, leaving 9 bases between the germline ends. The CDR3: CASSYLGYEQFF. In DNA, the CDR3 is TGTGCCAGCAGCTATCTAGGTTATGAGCAGTTCTTC.

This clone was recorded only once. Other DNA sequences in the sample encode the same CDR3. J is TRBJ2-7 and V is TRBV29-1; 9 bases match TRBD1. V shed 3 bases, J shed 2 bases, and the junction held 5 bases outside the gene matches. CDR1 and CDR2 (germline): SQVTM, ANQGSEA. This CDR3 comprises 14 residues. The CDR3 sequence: CSVEGQGETYEQYF. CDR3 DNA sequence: TGCAGCGTTGAGGGACAGGGAGAAACCTACGAGCAGTACTTC.

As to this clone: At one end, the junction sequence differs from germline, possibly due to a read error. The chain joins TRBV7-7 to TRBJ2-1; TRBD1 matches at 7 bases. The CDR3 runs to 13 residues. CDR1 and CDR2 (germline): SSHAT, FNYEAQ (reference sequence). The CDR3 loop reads CASSSRQGDEQFF. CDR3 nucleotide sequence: TGTGCTAGCAGCTCACGACAGGGAGATGAGCAGTTCTTC.

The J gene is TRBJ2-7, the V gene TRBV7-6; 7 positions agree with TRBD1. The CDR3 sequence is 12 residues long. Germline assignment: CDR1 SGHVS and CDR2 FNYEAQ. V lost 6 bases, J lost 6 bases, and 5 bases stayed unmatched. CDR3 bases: TGTGCCAGCAGTCGACAGGGAATCGAGCAGTACTTC. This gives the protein CASSRQGIEQYF.

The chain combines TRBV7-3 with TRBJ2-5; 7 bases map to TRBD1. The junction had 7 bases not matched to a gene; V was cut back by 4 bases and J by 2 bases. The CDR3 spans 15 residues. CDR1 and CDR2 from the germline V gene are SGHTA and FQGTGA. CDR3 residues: CASSSNPGQQETQYF. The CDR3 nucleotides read TGTGCCAGCAGCTCCAATCCGGGACAGCAAGAGACCCAGTACTTC. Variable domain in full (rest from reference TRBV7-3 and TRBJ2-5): GAGVSQTPSNKVTEKGKYVELRCDPISGHTALYWYRQSLGQGPEFLIYFQGTGAADDSGLPNDRFFAVRPEGSVSTLKIQRTERGDSAVYLCASSSNPGQQETQYFGPGTRLLVL.

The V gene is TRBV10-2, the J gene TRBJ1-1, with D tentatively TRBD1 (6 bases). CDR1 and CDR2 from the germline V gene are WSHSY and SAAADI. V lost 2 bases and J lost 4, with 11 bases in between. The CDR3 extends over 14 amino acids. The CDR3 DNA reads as TGCGCCAGCAGTGAGGAGGTCAGGGGCACTGAAGCTTTCTTT. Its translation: CASSEEVRGTEAFF.

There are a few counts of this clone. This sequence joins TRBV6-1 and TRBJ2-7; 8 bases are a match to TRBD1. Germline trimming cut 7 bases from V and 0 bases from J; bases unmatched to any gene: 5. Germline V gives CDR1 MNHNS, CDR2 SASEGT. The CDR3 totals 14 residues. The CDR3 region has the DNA TGTGCCAGCACCTGGGGGACAGGCTCCTACGAGCAGTACTTC. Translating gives CASTWGTGSYEQYF.

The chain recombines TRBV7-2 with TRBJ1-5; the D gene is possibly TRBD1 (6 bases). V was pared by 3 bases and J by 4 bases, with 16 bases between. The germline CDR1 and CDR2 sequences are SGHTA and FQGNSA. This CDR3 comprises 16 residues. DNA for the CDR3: TGTGCCAGCAGCTTTTTAACGGACAGCCAAAATCAGCCCCAGCATTTT. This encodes CASSFLTDSQNQPQHF.